This T cell receptor (beta chain) was documented in a study of glioma-infiltrating T cells after dendritic cell vaccination. In the study overall: Patients had newly diagnosed or recurrent glioblastoma and received dendritic cell vaccines. Three intradermal dendritic cell vaccine injections were given every two weeks.

V lost 0 bases and J 5 bases, leaving 13 bases between the germline ends. Germline-derived CDR1 and CDR2 are SGHDN and FVKESK. The CDR3 extends over 15 amino acids. About this clone: Its antigen is not identified.

All glioblastoma patients lacked an isocitrate dehydrogenase mutation. Study conclusions and caveats: Higher TCR clonality did not directly relate to longer survival.

Assay: immunoSEQ multiplex PCR; the TCRdb copy retains only in-frame clones and omits some. The sample consists of approximately 36,000 clones, roughly 79% of them appearing once. Here the sequenced sample was blood, taken before dendritic cell vaccination. The TCR comes from a human donor with glioblastoma. This chain joins TRBV14 and TRBJ1-1; the D gene is possibly TRBD1 (6 bases). DNA for the CDR3: TGTGCCAGCAGCCAAGATTGGGGGCTGGGGACTGAAGCTTTCTTT. This sequence encodes CASSQDWGLGTEAFF.